This paragraph covers one TCR beta chain sequence. Its matching antigen is unknown. The sample belongs to a study of beta chain features in type 1 diabetes. Study outcomes and limitations: Across all four CD4+ subsets, people with type 1 diabetes showed modestly shorter TCRB CDR3s. VDJ junctions from patients with type 1 diabetes contained fewer insertions and more deletions.

The CDR3 runs to 12 residues. Trimming stripped 11 bases from V and 4 bases from J, with 11 bases between. Germline CDR1 reads SGHTA; CDR2 reads FQGNSA. All of the isolated RNA was reverse transcribed, so expressed TCRB transcripts were sequenced. TCRdb's table, derived via immunoSEQ multiplex PCR, lists solely in-frame clones and lacks some. Of 500,000 to 700,000 clones in the sample, around 15% are singletons; the top ten hold roughly 0.098%. Central memory, naive, regulatory and stem cell-like memory CD4+ cells were sorted by CD45RO/CCR7/CD25/CD127/CD95/CD27. The TCR was taken from a man between 18 and 29 years old in good health. Sample: naive CD4+ T cells from blood. The chain couples TRBV7-2 to TRBJ2-2; possible D gene TRBD2, 5 bases. CDR3 residues: CADTEGTGELFF. DNA for the CDR3: TGTGCCGACACCGAGGGCACCGGGGAGCTGTTTTTT.